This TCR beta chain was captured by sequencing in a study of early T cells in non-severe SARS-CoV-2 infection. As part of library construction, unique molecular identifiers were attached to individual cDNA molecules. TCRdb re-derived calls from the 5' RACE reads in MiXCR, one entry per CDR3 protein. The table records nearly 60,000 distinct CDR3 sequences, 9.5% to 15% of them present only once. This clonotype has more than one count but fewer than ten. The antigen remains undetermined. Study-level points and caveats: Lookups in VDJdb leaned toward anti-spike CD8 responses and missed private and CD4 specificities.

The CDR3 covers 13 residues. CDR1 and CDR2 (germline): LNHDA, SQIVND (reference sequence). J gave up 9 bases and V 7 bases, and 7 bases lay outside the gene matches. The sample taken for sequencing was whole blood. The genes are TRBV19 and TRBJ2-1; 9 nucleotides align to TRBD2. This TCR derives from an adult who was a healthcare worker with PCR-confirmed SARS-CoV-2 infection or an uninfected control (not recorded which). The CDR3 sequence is CASTRTSEAEQFF. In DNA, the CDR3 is TGTGCCAGTACCCGGACTAGCGAGGCTGAGCAGTTCTTC.